A single sample gave rise to the 31 T cell receptor beta chains below, sequenced in a study of immune heterogeneity within non-small cell lung tumors listed by TCRdb under 2018. Genomic DNA was extracted from bulk tumor tissue and used as the TCR template, and about 0.65 ug gDNA was amplified per sample. During surgery, several biopsies were collected from each primary tumor and placed as far from one another as possible within the tumor mass. Patients in the study cohort, which was described as untreated, were newly diagnosed NSCLC cases going through curative surgery. Sequenced on a HiSeq X Ten. A multiplex PCR system amplified the TCR beta CDR3 region, with a first 10-cycle round using 32 V-gene forward and 13 J-gene reverse primers. Using fastp trimming at Q25 and MiXCR clonotype assembly, TCRdb reanalyzed the public sequencing data and kept in-frame beta chains. Rows with one shared CDR3 protein collapse into an entry with the most common genes and DNA. The sample table shows about 4,500 distinct CDR3 sequences, and 23% are seen once. About 12% of the sample is held by the ten biggest clonotypes.

Source material: lung tumor tissue. The receptors derive from a man aged 55 to 70 with non-small cell lung cancer.

The rearrangement links TRBV19 to TRBJ2-7, with a tentative D call TRBD1 (5 bases). V was cut by 2 bases and J by 3 bases, with 11 bases left in between. This CDR3 has 14 amino acids. The V gene's germline CDR1 is LNHDA and CDR2 SQIVND (reference sequence). CDR3 amino acids: CASSIRQGGYEQYF. The CDR3 nucleotides read TGTGCCAGTAGTATAAGGCAGGGCGGCTACGAGCAGTACTTC.

This clonotype has more than one count but fewer than ten. This chain links TRBV6-1 with TRBJ2-5, with TRBD2 matching over 14 bases. Germline values: CDR1 MNHNS, CDR2 SASEGT. Trimming removed 8 bases from V and 4 bases from J; junction bases left unmatched: 3. The CDR3 extends over 14 amino acids. The CDR3 DNA follows: TGTGCCAGCGACGGGACTAGCGGGAGAGAGACCCAGTACTTC. Its protein product is CASDGTSGRETQYF.

The chain employs TRBV27 and TRBJ1-4; tentatively, D is TRBD1 (6 bases). Germline V gene lookup returns CDR1 MNHEY and CDR2 SMNVEV (reference sequence). The length of the CDR3 is 14 residues. V lost 3 bases, J lost 3 bases, and 8 bases lay in between. This CDR3 is CASSFAGANEKLFF. CDR3 nucleotide sequence: TGTGCCAGCAGTTTCGCAGGGGCTAATGAAAAACTGTTTTTT.

This clonotype was picked up a small number of times. The chain joins TRBV5-1 to TRBJ2-2; tentative D call: TRBD1 (6 bases). The CDR3 spans 14 residues. Trimming shortened V by 2 bases and J by 3 bases, and 8 bases separated the two germline ends. The germline V gene has CDR1 SGHRS and CDR2 YFSETQ. CDR3 protein: CASSFRGDTGELFF. As DNA, the CDR3 is TGCGCCAGCAGCTTCAGGGGCGACACCGGGGAGCTGTTTTTT.

This clonotype came up a few times. The gene calls are TRBV28 and TRBJ1-1; 9 bases fit TRBD1. CDR3 length equals 13 residues. V gave up 8 bases and J gave up 5 bases; unmatched junction bases: 6. CDR1 is MDHEN, CDR2 SYDVKM, per germline. The CDR3, as DNA: TGTGCCAGCCGAACAGGGGGCTGGACTGAAGCTTTCTTT. Protein: CASRTGGWTEAFF.

This clonotype was counted a few times. CDR3 nucleotides: TGTGCCAGCGCAAGGTTGTCCGGGGCAGGGGGCAATGAGCAGTTCTTC. Its protein product is CASARLSGAGGNEQFF. The V gene is TRBV9, the J gene TRBJ2-1; 7 bases are a match to TRBD1. The CDR3 covers 16 residues. The junction had 16 bases not matched to a gene; V was cut back by 7 bases and J by 6 bases. Germline assignment: CDR1 SGDLS and CDR2 YYNGEE.

The rearrangement uses TRBV5-1 and TRBJ1-2; 11 bases are a match to TRBD1. The V gene end was trimmed by 4 bases and the J gene end by 8 bases; junction bases not matched to a gene: 10. Germline V gives CDR1 SGHRS, CDR2 YFSETQ. The CDR3 is made up of 15 amino acids. Written as DNA, the CDR3 is TGCGCCAGCAGCCCGTCCCGGACAGGGGGCTGGGGCTACACCTTC. Residues: CASSPSRTGGWGYTF. Full variable domain (remainder filled in from reference TRBV5-1 and TRBJ1-2): KAGVTQTPRYLIKTRGQQVTLSCSPISGHRSVSWYQQTPGQGLQFLFEYFSETQRNKGNFPGRFSGRQFSNSRSEMNVSTLELGDSALYLCASSPSRTGGWGYTFGSGTRLTVV.

This clonotype was observed once. A read error is possible here, since a much larger clone lies one base away. The chain recombines TRBV11-2 with TRBJ2-7, with a possible D match to TRBD1 (6 bases). The CDR3 contains 17 residues. Germline V lookup: CDR1 SGHAT, CDR2 FQNNGV. CDR3 protein: CASSLEGVAGAAYDQYF. The CDR3 nucleotides read TGTGCCAGCAGCTTAGAAGGTGTTGCAGGGGCGGCCTACGATCAGTACTTC.

The chain joins TRBV15 to TRBJ1-1; 7 nucleotides agree with TRBD1. CDR1 and CDR2 (germline): LNHNV, YYDKDF (reference sequence). The CDR3 extends over 16 amino acids. Trimming removed 3 bases from V and 2 bases from J; junction bases left unmatched: 9. As DNA, the CDR3 is TGTGCCACCAGCAGTGGACCAGGGGGAGGTAACACTGAAGCTTTCTTT. Its protein is CATSSGPGGGNTEAFF.

The chain joins TRBV4-1 to TRBJ2-7; D gene uncertain. This CDR3 comprises 14 residues. Germline V lookup: CDR1 MGHRA, CDR2 YSYEKL. V was clipped by 2 bases and J by 2 bases, with 10 bases between them. The chain's CDR3 is CASSQNPNTYEQYF. The DNA of the CDR3 is TGCGCCAGCAGCCAAAATCCCAATACCTACGAGCAGTACTTC.

This chain joins TRBV5-1 and TRBJ2-7, with 13 bases identical to TRBD2. V lost 2 bases, J lost 3 bases, and 5 bases stayed unmatched. There are 16 residues in the CDR3. Germline V lookup: CDR1 SGHRS, CDR2 YFSETQ. The CDR3 region is CASSLRTSGSHYEQYF. CDR3 nucleotides: TGCGCCAGCAGCTTAAGGACTAGCGGGAGTCACTACGAGCAGTACTTC.

Within the sample, this clonotype is medium-sized (0.01 to 0.1%). The CDR3 DNA reads as TGCGCCAGCACAGACAGTAGACTAGTC. This encodes CASTDSRLV. The J gene is TRBJ2-7, the V gene TRBV4-1; D is possibly TRBD1 or TRBD2 (5 bases each). This CDR3 contains 9 residues. Germline V gene lookup returns CDR1 MGHRA and CDR2 YSYEKL.

This chain connects TRBV5-4 to TRBJ2-5; the D is unclear. Germline CDR1 SGHNT, CDR2 YYREEE (reference sequence). The CDR3 is made up of 12 amino acids. V lost 4 bases to trimming and J lost 5 bases, with 9 bases between them. The CDR3 DNA sequence: TGTGCCAGCAGCAAGGCCGGGGAGACCCAGTACTTC. This gives the protein CASSKAGETQYF.

On this clonotype: This clone may be a read error of a much larger clone one base away. The chain employs TRBV20-1 and TRBJ1-4; 8 bases match TRBD1. CDR1 is DFQATT, CDR2 SNEGSKA, per germline (reference sequence). This CDR3 has 18 amino acids. DNA of the CDR3: TGCAGTGCTAGAGAGCCAGAGTTTTACAGGGGGACTAATGAAAAACTGCTTTTT. Its translation is CSAREPEFYRGTNEKLLF.

By share, this clonotype counts as medium-sized. The V gene is TRBV10-3, the J gene TRBJ2-7; 10 bases map to TRBD2. The CDR3 sequence is 15 residues long. In germline, CDR1 is ENHRY, CDR2 SYGVKD. V lost 6 bases to trimming and J lost 5 bases; unmatched junction nucleotides: 10. CDR3 residues: CAISGTSAFWDEQYF. As DNA, the CDR3 is TGTGCCATCAGCGGGACTAGCGCATTCTGGGACGAGCAGTACTTC.

This clonotype was observed a few times. CDR3 nucleotide sequence: TGTGCCAGCTGGGGACTAGCGGGAGGAAAGAACACCGGGGAGCTGTTTTTT. It specifies CASWGLAGGKNTGELFF. The chain combines TRBV6-1 with TRBJ2-2; 15 bases align to TRBD2. Germline loops: CDR1 MNHNS, CDR2 SASEGT. Losses at the gene ends were 8 bases for V and 1 base for J; bases not matched to a gene: 5. The CDR3 is made up of 17 amino acids.

J is TRBJ2-3 and V is TRBV20-1, with no clear D. This CDR3 contains 14 residues. V dropped 3 bases and J dropped 4 bases, with 14 bases sitting between them. Germline V lookup: CDR1 DFQATT, CDR2 SNEGSKA (reference sequence). The CDR3 bases are TGCAGTGCTAGCTCTCCAACCCTAGCAGATACGCAGTATTTT. Translating it yields CSASSPTLADTQYF.

The CDR3 reads CASSGGGTQHF. CDR3 DNA: TGTGCCAGCAGTGGGGGCGGGACCCAGCATTTT. This chain connects TRBV28 to TRBJ1-5; the D gene is possibly TRBD1 (6 bases). The CDR3 is 11 amino acids. Deletions cut 5 bases from V and 11 bases from J, with 10 bases between. The germline V gene has CDR1 MDHEN and CDR2 SYDVKM. The full variable domain, in which reference TRBV28 and TRBJ1-5 provide the parts outside the CDR3, is DVKVTQSSRYLVKRTGEKVFLECVQDMDHENMFWYRQDPGLGLRLIYFSYDVKMKEKGDIPEGYSVSREKKERFSLILESASTNQTSMYLCASSGGGTQHFGDGTRLSIL.

The chain uses TRBV19 and TRBJ1-5; D is possibly TRBD1 (5 bases). The CDR3 loop spans 15 amino acids. CDR1 and CDR2 from the germline V gene are LNHDA and SQIVND (reference sequence). Trimming took 7 bases from V and 1 from J, leaving 14 bases between them. Here the CDR3 reads CASNAIGASNQPQHF. In DNA, the CDR3 is TGTGCCAGTAATGCCATAGGGGCGAGCAATCAGCCCCAGCATTTT.

V and J are TRBV9 and TRBJ2-7; 8 bases are a match to TRBD1. Germline values: CDR1 SGDLS, CDR2 YYNGEE. The CDR3 extends over 17 amino acids. J gave up 0 bases and V 5 bases, and 13 bases lay outside the gene matches. The CDR3 sequence is CASSRERGQGVSYEQYF. CDR3 in DNA: TGTGCCAGCAGTCGAGAGCGTGGACAGGGTGTCTCCTACGAGCAGTACTTC.

V gene TRBV20-1 combines with J gene TRBJ2-3; TRBD2 agrees at 7 bases. From germline, CDR1 is DFQATT and CDR2 SNEGSKA (reference sequence). Germline trimming cut 6 bases from V and 1 base from J; bases unmatched to any gene: 10. CDR3 length equals 15 residues. CDR3 in DNA: TGCAGTGCCGACGGGGCTGGGAGGGGCACAGATACGCAGTATTTT. Translation: CSADGAGRGTDTQYF.

The V and J genes are TRBV9 and TRBJ2-2; D may match TRBD1 or TRBD2 (5 bases each). Trimming pared 4 bases from V and 6 bases from J, leaving 13 bases between. CDR1 SGDLS and CDR2 YYNGEE come from the germline V gene. There are 14 residues in the CDR3. In nucleotides, the CDR3 is TGTGCCAGCAGCCCCCTAATGGGACCCGGGGAGCTGTTTTTT. This gives the protein CASSPLMGPGELFF. The variable domain in full, with the rest retrieved from reference TRBV9 and TRBJ2-2, is DSGVTQTPKHLITATGQRVTLRCSPRSGDLSVYWYQQSLDQGLQFLIQYYNGEERAKGNILERFSAQQFPDLHSELNLSSLELGDSALYFCASSPLMGPGELFFGEGSRLTVL.

This clonotype appeared a few times. The chain uses TRBV7-9 and TRBJ2-2; 9 bases fit TRBD2. Per germline, CDR1 SEHNR and CDR2 FQNEAQ (reference sequence). Trimming removed 1 base from V and 1 base from J; junction bases left unmatched: 7. CDR3 length: 18 amino acids. The CDR3 DNA reads TGTGCCAGCAGCTTAGGGGCTAGCGGGACCGTGAACACCGGGGAGCTGTTTTTT. Its protein is CASSLGASGTVNTGELFF.

The chain links TRBV5-8 to TRBJ1-4; possibly TRBD1 for D (6 bases). This CDR3 region has 14 residues. Looked up from germline, CDR1 is SGHTS and CDR2 is YDEGEE. Trimming pared 4 bases from V and 8 bases from J, leaving 15 bases between. The CDR3 DNA follows: TGTGCCAGCAGCCCCTCGGGGGCGCGGGAAAAACTGTTTTTT. This codes for CASSPSGAREKLFF. Variable domain in full (rest from reference TRBV5-8 and TRBJ1-4): EAGVTQSPTHLIKTRGQQATLRCSPISGHTSVYWYQQALGLGLQFLLWYDEGEERNRGNFPPRFSGRQFPNYSSELNVNALELEDSALYLCASSPSGAREKLFFGSGTQLSVL.

The rearrangement uses TRBV30 and TRBJ1-1; TRBD1 is a possible D gene (6 bases). V was trimmed by 0 bases and J by 5 bases, leaving 13 bases between them. CDR3 length: 14 residues. Germline V gives CDR1 GTSNPN, CDR2 SVGIG (reference sequence). CDR3 sequence reads: CAWSVKGGWTEAFF. The CDR3 bases are TGTGCCTGGAGTGTAAAGGGGGGCTGGACTGAAGCTTTCTTT.

By sample fraction, this clonotype is medium-sized. The chain links TRBV11-2 to TRBJ2-5; D is ambiguous. The CDR3 covers 12 residues. From germline, CDR1 is SGHAT and CDR2 FQNNGV. The V and J ends lost 0 bases and 8 bases respectively, with 7 bases between them. The CDR3 bases are TGTGCCAGCAGCTTAGACAGTGACACCCAGTACTTC. This translates into CASSLDSDTQYF.

The chain is built from TRBV27 and TRBJ1-4; no clear D gene. The CDR3 covers 15 residues. CDR1 MNHEY and CDR2 SMNVEV come from the germline V gene (reference sequence). With 2 bases removed from V and 3 bases from J, the gap between germline ends came to 10 bases. The DNA of the CDR3 is TGTGCCAGCAGTTTAGGTCAGAGTCCTAATGAAAAACTGTTTTTT. Translating gives CASSLGQSPNEKLFF.

The J gene is TRBJ1-3, the V gene TRBV14; D call uncertain. The CDR3 has 13 residues. Germline CDR1 reads SGHDN; CDR2 reads FVKESK. The ends were cut back, 3 bases at V and 4 bases at J, with 7 bases in the middle. CDR3 in amino acids: CASSQGLGNTIYF. For the CDR3, the DNA is TGTGCCAGCAGCCAGGGGTTGGGAAACACCATATATTTT.

This clonotype was recorded a few times. V is TRBV27 and J is TRBJ2-5; no definite D call. This CDR3 has 11 residues. Trimming took 3 bases from V and 3 from J, leaving 2 bases between them. Looked up from germline, CDR1 is MNHEY and CDR2 is SMNVEV (reference sequence). CDR3 loop: CASSLEETQYF. CDR3 in DNA: TGTGCCAGCAGTTTGGAAGAGACCCAGTACTTC.

This chain uses TRBV27 with TRBJ2-1; the D is unclear. The V gene's germline CDR1 is MNHEY and CDR2 SMNVEV (reference sequence). Trimming left V 0 bases short and J 5 bases short, with 17 bases between. The CDR3 is made up of 17 amino acids. Here the CDR3 reads CASSLSVGYEVNNEQFF. The CDR3, as DNA: TGTGCCAGCAGTTTATCAGTTGGGTATGAAGTGAACAATGAGCAGTTCTTC.

By sample share, this clonotype is medium-sized. The V call is TRBV27, the J call TRBJ1-3; D may be TRBD1 (5 bases). V dropped 4 bases and J dropped 2 bases, with 12 bases sitting between them. In germline, CDR1 is MNHEY, CDR2 SMNVEV (reference sequence). The CDR3 spans 15 residues. The CDR3 DNA reads as TGTGCCAGCAGTTCTCTAGGGGACCCTGGAAACACCATATATTTT. Residues: CASSSLGDPGNTIYF.